Sequencing of this T cell receptor beta chain was carried out in a study of blood T cell repertoires in COVID-19. Across the whole study: The study drew acute and convalescent COVID-19 samples from the United States, Italy and Spain. T cells, B-cell-depleted T cells, or PBMCs supplied cDNA or gDNA.

Germline CDR1 and CDR2: SQVTM and ANQGSEA. This CDR3 has 12 residues. Between the trimmed V and J ends, which lost 7 bases and 1 base, there was a span of 10 bases. Cohort placement rested on clinical history that participants reported themselves. How the authors handled the data: Estimation of nucleated cell counts relied on the amplification of reference gene primers. The protocol was immunoSEQ multiplex PCR, while the TCRdb copy is restricted to in-frame clones and leaves out a portion. D and trimming come from the DNA, and the V and J calls and clone size come from that table. The sample gives about 220,000 clones, about four fifths of which show up once; about 1.3% is in the top ten.

The specimen was PBMCs or T cells enriched from blood (not recorded which). The TCR was taken from a woman between 40 and 55 years old with acute COVID-19. The chain is built from TRBV29-1 and TRBJ2-5; D unresolved. CDR3 sequence (DNA): TGCAGCGCGACGGCGGTCCAAGAGACCCAGTACTTC. Translating gives CSATAVQETQYF.